The rows below give T cell receptor beta chains drawn from one sample of a study of CD8 T cells in Susac syndrome. TCRdb redid the calling of the immunoSEQ multiplex PCR reads with MiXCR, one entry per CDR3 protein. The sample yields roughly 180,000 distinct CDR3 sequences, roughly 94% seen once. The material sequenced was CD4+ T cells from PBMCs. The receptor source for this set is a human donor with Susac syndrome. Both conserved end residues are part of each CDR3. Fields, in order: V gene, D gene, J gene, CDR3 length, CDR3 protein. D genes are given only for firm matches.

>TRBV18|.|TRBJ1-5|14
CASSRSRFDQPQHF
>TRBV7-9|.|TRBJ1-5|13
CASGRGGNQPQHF
>TRBV19|TRBD1|TRBJ2-7|14
CASSRDRELHEQYF
>TRBV5-1|.|TRBJ2-5|14
CASSAKDGEETQYF
>TRBV28|.|TRBJ2-6|15
CASSLSGSGANVLTF
>TRBV12-3/TRBV12-4|.|TRBJ2-5|16
CASNSGAGGIQETQYF
>TRBV7-6|.|TRBJ2-7|13
CASSLLNTYEQYF
>TRBV29-1|TRBD1|TRBJ1-1|11
CSAAGTGEAFF
>TRBV20-1|.|TRBJ1-2|12
CSATRLTDGYTF
>TRBV30|.|TRBJ2-5|13
CAWSHRALETQYF
>TRBV10-3|.|TRBJ2-7|14
CAISDHGRDHEQYF
>TRBV20-1|.|TRBJ2-7|14
CSASPGPATYEQYF
>TRBV27|TRBD2|TRBJ2-1|16
CASSSSSGGWYNEQFF
>TRBV3-1|TRBD2|TRBJ2-1|17
CASSHELAGESYNEQFF
>TRBV4-3|TRBD2|TRBJ2-3|15
CASSRGRASTDTQYF
>TRBV18|.|TRBJ1-2|14
CASSPGTLNYGYTF
>TRBV27|.|TRBJ2-7|14
CASRLQISSYEQYF
>TRBV12-3/TRBV12-4|TRBD1|TRBJ1-2|14
CASSLGDRVYGYTF
>TRBV5-4|.|TRBJ1-1|15
CASSPKGGVGTEAFF
>TRBV19|TRBD1|TRBJ1-2|13
CASRSGQAGGYTF
>TRBV3-1|.|TRBJ2-1|13
CASSQDFYNEQFF
>TRBV18|TRBD1|TRBJ2-1|16
CASSPRTGGSYNEQFF
>TRBV18|.|TRBJ1-1|15
CASSPYVADAVIAFF
>TRBV7-9|.|TRBJ2-7|17
CASSPRINRLTFYEQYF
>TRBV19|TRBD2|TRBJ2-7|15
CASSIRLAGGYEQYF
>TRBV30|TRBD1|TRBJ1-1|13
CTSGRDRAAEAFF
>TRBV24-1|TRBD2|TRBJ2-1|16
CATSDYSTSGRNEQFF
>TRBV12-3/TRBV12-4|.|TRBJ1-5|14
CASSFNPANQPQHF
>TRBV29-1|.|TRBJ2-3|12
CSVVAGTDTQYF
>TRBV3-1|.|TRBJ2-5|12
CASSQDIATQYF
>TRBV7-2|.|TRBJ2-1|15
CASSLGTPWGYEQFF
>TRBV30|.|TRBJ2-1|12
CAWGFWTNEQFF